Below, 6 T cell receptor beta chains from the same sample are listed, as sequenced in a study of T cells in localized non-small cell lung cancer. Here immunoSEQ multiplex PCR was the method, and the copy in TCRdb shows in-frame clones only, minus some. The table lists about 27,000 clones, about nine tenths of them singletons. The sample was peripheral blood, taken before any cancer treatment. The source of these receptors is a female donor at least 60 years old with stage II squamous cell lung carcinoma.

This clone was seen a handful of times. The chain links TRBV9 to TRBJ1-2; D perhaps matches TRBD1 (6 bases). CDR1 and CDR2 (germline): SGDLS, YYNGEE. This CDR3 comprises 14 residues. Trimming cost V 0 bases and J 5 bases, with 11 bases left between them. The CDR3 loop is CASSVADRRYGYTF. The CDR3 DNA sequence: TGTGCCAGCAGCGTAGCTGACAGGAGGTATGGCTACACCTTC.

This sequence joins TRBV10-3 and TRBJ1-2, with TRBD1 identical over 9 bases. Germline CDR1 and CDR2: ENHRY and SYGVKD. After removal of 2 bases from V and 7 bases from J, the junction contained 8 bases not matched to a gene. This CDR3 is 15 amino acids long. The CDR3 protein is CAISEQTTGGGGYTF. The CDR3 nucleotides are TGTGCCATCAGTGAGCAAACGACAGGGGGGGGTGGCTACACCTTC.

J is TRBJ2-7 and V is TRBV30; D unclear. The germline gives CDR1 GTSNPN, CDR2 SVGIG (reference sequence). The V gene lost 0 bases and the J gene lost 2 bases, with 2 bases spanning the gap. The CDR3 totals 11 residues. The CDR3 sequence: CAWSVTYEQYF. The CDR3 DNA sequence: TGTGCCTGGAGTGTTACCTACGAGCAGTACTTC.

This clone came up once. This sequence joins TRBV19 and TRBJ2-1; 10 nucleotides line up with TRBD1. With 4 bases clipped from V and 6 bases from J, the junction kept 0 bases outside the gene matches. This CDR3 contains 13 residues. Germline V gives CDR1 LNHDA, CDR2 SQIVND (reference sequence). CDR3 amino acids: CASSRTGGNEQFF. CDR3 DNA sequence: TGTGCCAGTAGTAGGACAGGGGGCAATGAGCAGTTCTTC.

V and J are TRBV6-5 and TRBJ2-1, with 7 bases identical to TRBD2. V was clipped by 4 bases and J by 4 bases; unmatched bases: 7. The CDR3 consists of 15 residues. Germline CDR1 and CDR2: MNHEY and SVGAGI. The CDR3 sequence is CASSSAERGYNEQFF. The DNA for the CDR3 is TGTGCCAGCAGTTCCGCGGAGCGGGGATACAATGAGCAGTTCTTC.

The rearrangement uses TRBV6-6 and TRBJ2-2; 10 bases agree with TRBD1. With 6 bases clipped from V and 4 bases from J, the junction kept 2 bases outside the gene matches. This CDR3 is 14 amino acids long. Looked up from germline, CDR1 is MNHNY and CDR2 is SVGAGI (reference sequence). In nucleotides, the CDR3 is TGTGCCAGCAGGGGACAGGGGTTCACCGGGGAGCTGTTTTTT. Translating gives CASRGQGFTGELFF.